This note documents a single TCR beta chain sequence. What it recognizes is unknown. Trimming shortened V by 6 bases and J by 3 bases, and 12 bases separated the two germline ends. Per the germline V gene, CDR1 is SGHRS and CDR2 is YFSETQ. The CDR3 contains 13 residues. The data derive from a study of T-cell memory formation after mild COVID-19. Overall study results and limits: Clones contracting across day 15 to 85 had a balanced CD4/CD8 profile; later expanding clones leaned CD4+. Some clones that responded were present in memory (sampled pre-infection), which suggests cross-reactive memory joined.

TCRdb reprocessed the 5' RACE reads with MiXCR, giving one entry per CDR3 protein. The sample holds hundreds of thousands of distinct CDR3 sequences, 20% to 25% seen once. Sample: PBMCs or a T cell subset sorted from them (not recorded which). V is TRBV5-1 and J is TRBJ1-1; no clear D gene. The receptor was isolated from an adult woman who had mild COVID-19 (a few samples of this study predate the infection). Cell type and time point are not known. CDR3 sequence: CASTMNGYTEAFF. CDR3 in DNA: TGCGCCAGCACTATGAATGGCTACACTGAAGCTTTCTTT.